This entry concerns a single T cell receptor (beta chain). Per the germline V gene, CDR1 is MGHRA and CDR2 is YSYEKL. This CDR3 has 16 residues. With 0 bases removed from V and 8 bases from J, the gap between germline ends came to 19 bases. With random hexamers, 0.5 to 1 ug RNA was reverse transcribed. The authors amplified TCR beta CDR3 across 54 Vbeta and 13 Jbeta using immunoSEQ multiplex PCR. Each CDR3 protein gets one entry after TCRdb re-called the immunoSEQ multiplex PCR reads with MiXCR. The sample has roughly 130,000 distinct CDR3 sequences; 90% to 95% are singletons. TCR beta was sequenced from blood CD8+ and CD4+ T cells. This sample was taken from a study of CD8 T cells in Susac syndrome.

The chain joins TRBV4-1 to TRBJ1-2; D is perhaps TRBD1 (5 bases). The sequenced sample consisted of CD4+ T cells from PBMCs. This receptor was taken from a human donor in good health. This CDR3 is CASSQEPGPRVSGYTF. In DNA form, the CDR3 reads TGCGCCAGCAGCCAAGAACCGGGGCCACGTGTTTCGGGCTACACCTTC.